This T cell receptor beta chain was observed in a study of yellow fever vaccine responses in identical twins. General observations from the study: Vaccine T cell responses of twins reportedly seemed partly convergent and partly personalized.

Germline V gene data show CDR1 as SQVTM and CDR2 as ANQGSEA. The CDR3 is 15 amino acids. Trimming took off 0 bases at V and 6 bases at J, with 17 bases between the two ends. TCRdb fed the RT-PCR reads into MiXCR, producing one record per CDR3 protein. The sample has approximately 9,500 distinct CDR3 sequences, 83% seen once. A remark on this clonotype: The antigen is unknown.

The clonotype was recovered from a woman aged 18-29 years who received the yellow fever vaccine. Sequences were derived from T cells from blood (PBMCs), unsorted or a sorted subset (not recorded which), sampled before or after yellow fever vaccination (not recorded which). The V gene is TRBV29-1, the J gene TRBJ1-1; D is uncertain. CDR3 sequence: CSVEDSRPVWAEAFF. As DNA, the CDR3 is TGCAGCGTTGAAGATTCTCGTCCGGTCTGGGCTGAAGCTTTCTTT.